The next 25 T cell receptor beta chains were all read from a single sample in a study of technical replicates of blood from several donors. Clones were read by immunoSEQ multiplex PCR, and TCRdb kept only the in-frame ones, dropping some. The table lists 40,000 to 60,000 clones, 92% of them singletons. Sequenced sample: PBMCs. The receptors come from a human donor in good health. Some clones in this sample may be carry-over from other donors' samples.

This chain links TRBV30 with TRBJ1-6; no clear D. The CDR3 is 12 residues long. V dropped 5 bases and J dropped 16 bases, with 18 bases sitting between them. The germline V gene encodes CDR1 GTSNPN and CDR2 SVGIG (reference sequence). CDR3 bases: TGTGCCTGGGCCCTGCTCCGAAATACTCTCCACTTT. This gives the protein CAWALLRNTLHF. The full variable domain, completed using reference TRBV30 and TRBJ1-6, is SQTIHQWPATLVQPVGSPLSLECTVEGTSNPNLYWYRQAAGRGLQLLFYSVGIGQISSEVPQNLSASRPQDRQFILSSKKLLLSDSGFYLCAWALLRNTLHFGNGTRLTVT.

The rearrangement uses TRBV7-9 and TRBJ1-5, with no clear D. Germline V lookup: CDR1 SEHNR, CDR2 FQNEAQ (reference sequence). V was pared by 3 bases and J by 6 bases, with 18 bases between. This CDR3 comprises 16 residues. DNA of the CDR3: TGTGCCAGCAGCTTTACTCCGGCCGGCGAGGGTCAGCCCCAGCATTTT. It specifies CASSFTPAGEGQPQHF.

This clone was seen once. V usage is TRBV19 and J usage is TRBJ1-6; 8 nucleotides agree with TRBD1. V lost 4 bases and J lost 8; bases outside the gene matches: 7. This CDR3 contains 15 residues. Germline V gives CDR1 LNHDA, CDR2 SQIVND (reference sequence). The CDR3 DNA reads as TGTGCCAGTAGTACACAGGGGGAGAGGGATTCACCCCTCCACTTT. Translating gives CASSTQGERDSPLHF.

This clone has a single count. The chain combines TRBV14 with TRBJ2-3, with 8 nucleotides matching TRBD1. This CDR3 is built from 15 residues. In germline, CDR1 is SGHDN, CDR2 FVKESK. V trimming: 4 bases; J trimming: 2 bases; junction bases outside the gene matches: 5. The CDR3 loop is CASSPGDRFTDTQYF. In DNA form, the CDR3 reads TGTGCCAGCAGCCCCGGGGACAGGTTCACAGATACGCAGTATTTT.

The chain joins TRBV6-5 to TRBJ1-2, with D perhaps TRBD1 (6 bases). Germline CDR1 is MNHEY and CDR2 is SVGAGI. This CDR3 is 13 amino acids long. The V end lost 9 bases, the J end lost 0 bases, and 11 bases lay between the germline ends. The CDR3 DNA is TGTGCCAGTCGGACAGACTCTAACTATGGCTACACCTTC. It is translated as CASRTDSNYGYTF.

The chain has TRBV14 and TRBJ1-1; D perhaps matches TRBD1 (6 bases). Trimming took off 4 bases at V and 1 base at J, with 13 bases between the two ends. CDR1 and CDR2 (germline): SGHDN, FVKESK. The CDR3 covers 15 residues. The CDR3: CASSPRRGQNTEAFF. The DNA for the CDR3 is TGTGCCAGCAGCCCCCGCAGGGGACAGAACACTGAAGCTTTCTTT.

The chain links TRBV30 to TRBJ1-1; TRBD1 might be the D (6 bases). V lost 5 bases and J lost 11, with 21 bases in between. In germline, CDR1 is GTSNPN, CDR2 SVGIG (reference sequence). The CDR3 loop spans 13 amino acids. CDR3: CAWDEGGPRGAFF. In DNA, the CDR3 is TGTGCCTGGGACGAAGGGGGGCCGCGGGGGGCTTTCTTT. The complete variable domain, with remaining parts taken from reference TRBV30 and TRBJ1-1, reads SQTIHQWPATLVQPVGSPLSLECTVEGTSNPNLYWYRQAAGRGLQLLFYSVGIGQISSEVPQNLSASRPQDRQFILSSKKLLLSDSGFYLCAWDEGGPRGAFFGQGTRLTVV.

The CDR3: CASTTSGGENNEQFF. Here the CDR3 DNA reads TGCGCCAGCACGACTAGCGGGGGTGAAAACAATGAGCAGTTCTTC. This chain links TRBV23-1 with TRBJ2-1; 12 nucleotides line up with TRBD2. TRBV23-1 is known as an ORF, though its function is uncertain. With 7 bases clipped from V and 5 bases from J, the junction kept 6 bases outside the gene matches. The CDR3 runs 15 residues.

The chain joins TRBV27 to TRBJ2-1; D remains ambiguous. The length of the CDR3 is 15 residues. Germline V gene data show CDR1 as MNHEY and CDR2 as SMNVEV (reference sequence). V lost 2 bases, J lost 8 bases, and 16 bases lay in between. For the CDR3, the DNA is TGTGCCAGCAGTTTAACACCCCGCCGGAGCGATGAGCAGTTCTTC. Translating it yields CASSLTPRRSDEQFF.

This sequence joins TRBV20-1 and TRBJ1-3; unclear D gene. The V end was cut by 6 bases, the J end by 0 bases, with 3 bases between. CDR1 is DFQATT and CDR2 is SNEGSKA in the germline V gene (reference sequence). The CDR3 extends over 11 amino acids. The CDR3 sequence is CSAYSGNTIYF. Written as DNA, the CDR3 is TGCAGTGCGTACTCTGGAAACACCATATATTTT.

The chain links TRBV30 to TRBJ1-1; unclear D gene. CDR1 GTSNPN and CDR2 SVGIG come from the germline V gene (reference sequence). CDR3 length equals 12 residues. Trimming cost V 0 bases and J 3 bases, with 5 bases left between them. CDR3: CAWSVGYTEAFF. In DNA form, the CDR3 reads TGTGCCTGGAGTGTCGGGTACACTGAAGCTTTCTTT.

The CDR3 DNA reads as TGTGCCAGCAGTCCCGGACAGGGTAGCTATAATTCACCCCTCCACTTT. It encodes CASSPGQGSYNSPLHF. The chain combines TRBV6-6 with TRBJ1-6; 8 bases are shared with TRBD1. V dropped 5 bases and J dropped 3; count of bases not matched to a gene: 6. This CDR3 has 16 residues. Germline CDR1 is MNHNY and CDR2 is SVGAGI (reference sequence).

The rearrangement uses TRBV4-3 and TRBJ2-2; weak D call: TRBD1 (6 bases). V gave up 0 bases and J gave up 5 bases, with 13 bases separating them. Looked up from germline, CDR1 is LGHNA and CDR2 is YSLEER. The CDR3 contains 16 residues. CDR3 bases: TGCGCCAGCAGCCAAGAGGGAACAGGGTGGACCGGGGAGCTGTTTTTT. It translates to CASSQEGTGWTGELFF.

This sequence joins TRBV4-2 and TRBJ1-1; D perhaps matches TRBD1 (6 bases). Trimming removed 2 bases at V and 11 bases at J, with 24 bases between. CDR1 and CDR2 (germline): LGHNA, YNFKEQ. This CDR3 contains 16 residues. CDR3 region: CASSQSLGRQVMFAFF. CDR3 bases: TGTGCCAGCAGCCAATCCCTCGGAAGACAGGTGATGTTTGCTTTCTTT.

The chain is built from TRBV6-5 and TRBJ1-6, with D perhaps TRBD1 (6 bases). V was shortened by 5 bases and J by 4 bases, with 9 bases between the two germline ends. Germline lookup yields CDR1 MNHEY and CDR2 SVGAGI. The CDR3 extends over 14 amino acids. CDR3 in amino acids: CASSRTEYNSPLHF. CDR3 nucleotide sequence: TGTGCCAGCAGTCGGACAGAGTATAATTCACCCCTCCACTTT.

This chain links TRBV7-2 with TRBJ1-2; the D gene is possibly TRBD1 (6 bases). This CDR3 is 13 amino acids long. CDR1 SGHTA and CDR2 FQGNSA come from the germline V gene. The V end lost 4 bases, the J end lost 6 bases, and 12 bases lay between the germline ends. The CDR3 DNA sequence: TGTGCCAGCAGCTCTGGGGGGGGCAATGGCTACACCTTC. This sequence encodes CASSSGGGNGYTF.

This clone was seen just once. The genes are TRBV6-4 and TRBJ2-1; 10 bases map to TRBD2. This CDR3 region has 15 residues. In germline, CDR1 is MRHNA, CDR2 SNTAGT. The V and J ends lost 6 bases and 6 bases, in that order; junction bases with no gene match: 8. CDR3 sequence (DNA): TGTGCCAGCAGCGCACTAGCGGGATCTACCAATGAGCAGTTCTTC. Encoded protein: CASSALAGSTNEQFF.

This clone has a single count. The rearrangement joins TRBV5-1 to TRBJ2-5, with D unresolved. Germline values: CDR1 SGHRS, CDR2 YFSETQ. The CDR3 extends over 16 amino acids. The V gene lost 4 bases and the J gene lost 1 base, with 17 bases spanning the gap. CDR3 in DNA: TGCGCCAGCAGCCCGGCGCTATCCGGGTCCCAAGAGACCCAGTACTTC. Its protein product is CASSPALSGSQETQYF.

The V and J genes are TRBV10-3 and TRBJ2-1; TRBD2 agrees at 14 bases. V trimming: 10 bases; J trimming: 5 bases; junction bases outside the gene matches: 7. The CDR3 has 15 amino acids. Germline CDR1 and CDR2: ENHRY and SYGVKD. The CDR3 is CATRTSGRHDNEQFF. In DNA, the CDR3 is TGTGCCACAAGGACTAGCGGGAGGCATGACAATGAGCAGTTCTTC.

V gene TRBV23-1 combines with J gene TRBJ2-2; D remains unclear. Being an ORF, TRBV23-1 has a function that is uncertain. The CDR3 runs to 18 residues. V lost 6 bases to trimming and J lost 0 bases, with 20 bases between them. The CDR3 bases are TGCGCCAGCAGCCCTCAGAGGTGGTGTTGTCCGAACACCGGGGAGCTGTTTTTT. Its protein is CASSPQRWCCPNTGELFF.

The J gene is TRBJ1-1, the V gene TRBV19, with D maybe TRBD1 (6 bases). Germline V lookup: CDR1 LNHDA, CDR2 SQIVND (reference sequence). Between the trimmed V and J ends, which lost 5 bases and 7 bases, there was a span of 20 bases. This CDR3 contains 15 residues. The CDR3 sequence is CASSPEGVWTIEAFF. CDR3 nucleotide sequence: TGTGCCAGTAGTCCTGAGGGGGTCTGGACGATTGAAGCTTTCTTT. Full variable domain (missing parts from reference TRBV19 and TRBJ1-1): DGGITQSPKYLFRKEGQNVTLSCEQNLNHDAMYWYRQDPGQGLRLIYYSQIVNDFQKGDIAEGYSVSREKKESFPLTVTSAQKNPTAFYLCASSPEGVWTIEAFFGQGTRLTVV.

The rearrangement joins TRBV6-4 to TRBJ2-1, with D possibly TRBD2 on 5 matching bases. The CDR3 has 13 residues. V dropped 4 bases and J dropped 9 bases, with 13 bases sitting between them. Germline CDR1 reads MRHNA; CDR2 reads SNTAGT. For the CDR3, the DNA is TGTGCCAGCAGTGGCGGGCTGGGTGGTGAGCAGTTCTTC. Translation: CASSGGLGGEQFF.

The chain is built from TRBV5-8 and TRBJ2-5, with D unclear. Germline V lookup: CDR1 SGHTS, CDR2 YDEGEE. V was pared by 1 base and J by 7 bases, with 5 bases between. The CDR3 has 11 residues. In DNA, the CDR3 is TGTGCCAGCAGCTTGTTCAGGACCCAGTACTTC. This codes for CASSLFRTQYF. The full variable domain, its missing parts supplied by reference TRBV5-8 and TRBJ2-5, is EAGVTQSPTHLIKTRGQQATLRCSPISGHTSVYWYQQALGLGLQFLLWYDEGEERNRGNFPPRFSGRQFPNYSSELNVNALELEDSALYLCASSLFRTQYFGPGTRLLVL.

V is TRBV5-8 and J is TRBJ1-5; 10 bases agree with TRBD1. The germline CDR1 and CDR2 sequences are SGHTS and YDEGEE. The CDR3 totals 18 residues. V was pared by 4 bases and J by 2 bases, with 12 bases of the junction left unmatched. CDR3 residues: CASSRSRDRGSGNQPQHF. CDR3 in DNA: TGTGCCAGCAGCCGGTCCCGGGACAGGGGATCAGGCAATCAGCCCCAGCATTTT.

V usage is TRBV27 and J usage is TRBJ2-7, with D unresolved. The CDR3 has 12 amino acids. Trimming took 3 bases from V and 7 from J, leaving 10 bases between them. The germline V gene has CDR1 MNHEY and CDR2 SMNVEV (reference sequence). The CDR3 protein is CASSFGTGEQYF. The CDR3 DNA sequence: TGTGCCAGCAGTTTCGGCACGGGTGAGCAGTACTTC.